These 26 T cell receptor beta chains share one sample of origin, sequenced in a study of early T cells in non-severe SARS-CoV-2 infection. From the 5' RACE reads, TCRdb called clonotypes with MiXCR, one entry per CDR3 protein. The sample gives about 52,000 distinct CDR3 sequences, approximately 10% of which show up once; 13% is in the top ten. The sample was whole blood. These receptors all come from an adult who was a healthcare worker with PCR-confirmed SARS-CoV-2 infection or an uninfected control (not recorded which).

The CDR3 bases are TGCAGTCTTCGAACGACTAGCACAGATACGCAGTATTTT. Translation: CSLRTTSTDTQYF. The chain combines TRBV20-1 with TRBJ2-3; no clear D. Per germline, CDR1 DFQATT and CDR2 SNEGSKA (reference sequence). The V end lost 8 bases, the J end lost 0 bases, and 12 bases lay between the germline ends. CDR3 size: 13 residues.

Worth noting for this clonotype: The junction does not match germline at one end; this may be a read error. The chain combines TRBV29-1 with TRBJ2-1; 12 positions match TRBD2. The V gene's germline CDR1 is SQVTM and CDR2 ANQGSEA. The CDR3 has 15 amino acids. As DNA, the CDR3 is TGTAGCGTCGTCTGGACTAGCGGGAAACTTGGTGAGCAGTTCTTC. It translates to CSVVWTSGKLGEQFF.

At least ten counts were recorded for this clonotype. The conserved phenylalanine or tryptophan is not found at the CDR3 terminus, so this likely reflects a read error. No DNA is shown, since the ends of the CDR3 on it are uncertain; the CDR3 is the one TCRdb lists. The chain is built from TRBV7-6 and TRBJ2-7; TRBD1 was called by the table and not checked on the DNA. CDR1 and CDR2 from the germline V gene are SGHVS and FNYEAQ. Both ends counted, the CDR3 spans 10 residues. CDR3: CASSSLEGGK.

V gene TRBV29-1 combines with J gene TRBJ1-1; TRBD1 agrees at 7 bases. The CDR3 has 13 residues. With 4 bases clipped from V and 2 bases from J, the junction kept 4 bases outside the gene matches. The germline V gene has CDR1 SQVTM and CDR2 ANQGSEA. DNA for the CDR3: TGCAGCGTTGGTGGGACAGCCAACACTGAAGCTTTCTTT. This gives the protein CSVGGTANTEAFF.

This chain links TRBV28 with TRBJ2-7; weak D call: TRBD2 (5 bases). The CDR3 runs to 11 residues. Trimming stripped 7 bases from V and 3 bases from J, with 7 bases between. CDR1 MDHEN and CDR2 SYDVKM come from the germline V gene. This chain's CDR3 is CASTRGYEQYF. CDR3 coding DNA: TGTGCCAGCACTCGGGGCTACGAGCAGTACTTC.

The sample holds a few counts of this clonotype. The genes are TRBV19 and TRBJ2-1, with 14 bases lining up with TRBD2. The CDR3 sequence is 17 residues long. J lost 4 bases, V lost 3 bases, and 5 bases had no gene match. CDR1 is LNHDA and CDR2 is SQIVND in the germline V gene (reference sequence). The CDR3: CASSISGTSGSYNEQFF. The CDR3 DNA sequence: TGTGCCAGTAGTATCTCCGGGACTAGCGGGAGTTACAATGAGCAGTTCTTC.

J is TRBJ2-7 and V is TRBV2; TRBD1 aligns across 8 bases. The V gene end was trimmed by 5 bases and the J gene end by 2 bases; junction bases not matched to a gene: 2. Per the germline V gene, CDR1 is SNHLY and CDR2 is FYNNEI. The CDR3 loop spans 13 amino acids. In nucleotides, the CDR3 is TGTGCCAGCAGTAGGGGACAGGCCTACGAGCAGTACTTC. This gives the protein CASSRGQAYEQYF.

CDR3 region: CASSLFRGEETQYF. The CDR3 nucleotides read TGTGCCAGCAGCCTCTTTCGGGGCGAAGAGACCCAGTACTTC. This chain connects TRBV28 to TRBJ2-5; D may correspond to TRBD1 or TRBD2 (5 bases each). Germline loops: CDR1 MDHEN, CDR2 SYDVKM. The germline V and J ends were trimmed by 6 bases and 3 bases, with 14 bases remaining between them. This CDR3 is built from 14 residues.

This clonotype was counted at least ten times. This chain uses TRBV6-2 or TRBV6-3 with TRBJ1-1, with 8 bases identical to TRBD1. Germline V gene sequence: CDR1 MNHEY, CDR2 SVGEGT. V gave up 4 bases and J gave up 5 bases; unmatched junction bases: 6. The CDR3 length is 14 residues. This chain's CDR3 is CASSSQGEKTEAFF. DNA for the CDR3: TGTGCCAGCAGTTCACAGGGGGAGAAGACTGAAGCTTTCTTT.

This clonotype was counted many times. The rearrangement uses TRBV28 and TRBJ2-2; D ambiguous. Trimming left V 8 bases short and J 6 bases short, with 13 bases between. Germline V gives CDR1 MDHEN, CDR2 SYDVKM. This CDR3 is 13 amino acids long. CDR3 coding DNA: TGTGCCAGCCGCAGAGGCCGGGCCGGGGAGCTGTTTTTT. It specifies CASRRGRAGELFF.

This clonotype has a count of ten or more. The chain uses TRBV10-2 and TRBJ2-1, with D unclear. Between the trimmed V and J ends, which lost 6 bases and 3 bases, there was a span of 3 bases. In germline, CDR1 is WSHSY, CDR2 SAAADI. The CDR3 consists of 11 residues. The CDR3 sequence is CASRGYNEQFF. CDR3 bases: TGCGCCAGCAGGGGCTACAATGAGCAGTTCTTC.

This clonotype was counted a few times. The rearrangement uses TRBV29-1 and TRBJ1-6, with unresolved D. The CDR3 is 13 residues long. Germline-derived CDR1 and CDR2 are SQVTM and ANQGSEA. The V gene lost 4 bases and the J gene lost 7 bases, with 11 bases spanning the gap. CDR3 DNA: TGCAGCGTTGGACTTTTCCGCAATTCACCCCTCCACTTT. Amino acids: CSVGLFRNSPLHF.

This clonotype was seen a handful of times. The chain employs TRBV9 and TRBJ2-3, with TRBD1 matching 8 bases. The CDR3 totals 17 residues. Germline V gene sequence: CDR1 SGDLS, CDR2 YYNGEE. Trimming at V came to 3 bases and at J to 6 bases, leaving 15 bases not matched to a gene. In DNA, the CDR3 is TGTGCCAGCAGCGGGCCTCCCAACAGGGGGGAACGGGATACGCAGTATTTT. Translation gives CASSGPPNRGERDTQYF.

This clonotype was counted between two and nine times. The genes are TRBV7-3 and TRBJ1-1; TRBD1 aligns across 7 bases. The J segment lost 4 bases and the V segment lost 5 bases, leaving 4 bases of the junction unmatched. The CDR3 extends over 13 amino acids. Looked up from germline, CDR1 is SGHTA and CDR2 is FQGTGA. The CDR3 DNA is TGTGCCAGCAGCCAACAGGGGAGCACTGAAGCTTTCTTT. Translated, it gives CASSQQGSTEAFF.

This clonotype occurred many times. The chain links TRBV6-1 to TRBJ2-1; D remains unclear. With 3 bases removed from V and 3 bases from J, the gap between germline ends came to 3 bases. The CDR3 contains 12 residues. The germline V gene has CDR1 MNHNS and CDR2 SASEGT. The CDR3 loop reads CASSDVYNEQFF. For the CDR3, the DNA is TGTGCCAGCAGTGATGTCTACAATGAGCAGTTCTTC.

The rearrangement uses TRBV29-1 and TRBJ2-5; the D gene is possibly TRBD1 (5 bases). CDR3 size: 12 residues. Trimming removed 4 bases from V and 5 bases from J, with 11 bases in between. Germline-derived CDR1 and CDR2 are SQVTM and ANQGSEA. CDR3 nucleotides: TGCAGCGTTGGCCAGGGTCCGGAGACCCAGTACTTC. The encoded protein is CSVGQGPETQYF.

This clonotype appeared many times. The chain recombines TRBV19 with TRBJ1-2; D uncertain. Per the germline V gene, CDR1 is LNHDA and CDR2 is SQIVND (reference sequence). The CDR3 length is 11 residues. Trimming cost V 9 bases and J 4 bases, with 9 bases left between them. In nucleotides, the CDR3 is TGTGCCAGCGCGTCAGGCTATGGCTACACCTTC. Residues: CASASGYGYTF.

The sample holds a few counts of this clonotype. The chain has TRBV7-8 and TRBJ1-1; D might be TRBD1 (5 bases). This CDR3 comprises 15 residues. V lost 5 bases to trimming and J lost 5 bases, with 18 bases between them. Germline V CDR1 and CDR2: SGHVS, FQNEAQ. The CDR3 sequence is CASSLSRGAGTEAFF. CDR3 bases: TGTGCCAGCAGCCTCAGTAGGGGCGCGGGAACTGAAGCTTTCTTT.

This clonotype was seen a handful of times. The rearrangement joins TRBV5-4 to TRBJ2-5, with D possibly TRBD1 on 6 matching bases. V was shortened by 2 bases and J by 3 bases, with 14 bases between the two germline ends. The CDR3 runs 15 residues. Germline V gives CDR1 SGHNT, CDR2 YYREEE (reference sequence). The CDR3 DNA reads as TGTGCCAGCAGCTTATCGGGACACCCGGAAGAGACCCAGTACTTC. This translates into CASSLSGHPEETQYF.

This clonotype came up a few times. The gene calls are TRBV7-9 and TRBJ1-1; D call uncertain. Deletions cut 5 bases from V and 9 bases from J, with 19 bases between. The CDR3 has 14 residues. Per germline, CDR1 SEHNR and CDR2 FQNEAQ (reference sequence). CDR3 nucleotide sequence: TGTGCCAGCAGCCCCCCCCCGGACGGGCCTCAAGCTTTCTTT. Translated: CASSPPPDGPQAFF.

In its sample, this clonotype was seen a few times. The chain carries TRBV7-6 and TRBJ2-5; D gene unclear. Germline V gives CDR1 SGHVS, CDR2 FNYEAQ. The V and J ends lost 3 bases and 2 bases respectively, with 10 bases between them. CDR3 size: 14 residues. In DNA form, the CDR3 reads TGTGCCAGCAGCTTGCGACGACCGCAAGAGACCCAGTACTTC. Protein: CASSLRRPQETQYF.

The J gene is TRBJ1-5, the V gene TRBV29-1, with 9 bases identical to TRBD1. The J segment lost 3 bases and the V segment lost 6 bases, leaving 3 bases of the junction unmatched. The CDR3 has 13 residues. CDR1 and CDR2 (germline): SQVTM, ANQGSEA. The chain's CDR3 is CSVNRGPNQPQHF. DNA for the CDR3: TGCAGCGTCAACAGGGGGCCCAATCAGCCCCAGCATTTT. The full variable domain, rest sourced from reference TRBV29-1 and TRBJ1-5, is SAVISQKPSRDICQRGTSLTIQCQVDSQVTMMFWYRQQPGQSLTLIATANQGSEATYESGFVIDKFPISRPNLTFSTLTVSNMSPEDSSIYLCSVNRGPNQPQHFGDGTRLSIL.

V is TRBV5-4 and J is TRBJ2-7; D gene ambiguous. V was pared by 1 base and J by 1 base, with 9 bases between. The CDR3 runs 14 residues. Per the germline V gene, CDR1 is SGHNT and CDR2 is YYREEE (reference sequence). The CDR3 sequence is CASSLNIASYEQYF. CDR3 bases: TGTGCCAGCAGCTTGAACATTGCATCCTACGAGCAGTACTTC. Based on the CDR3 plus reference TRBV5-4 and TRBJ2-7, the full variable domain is ETGVTQSPTHLIKTRGQQVTLRCSSQSGHNTVSWYQQALGQGPQFIFQYYREEENGRGNFPPRFSGLQFPNYSSELNVNALELDDSALYLCASSLNIASYEQYFGPGTRLTVT.

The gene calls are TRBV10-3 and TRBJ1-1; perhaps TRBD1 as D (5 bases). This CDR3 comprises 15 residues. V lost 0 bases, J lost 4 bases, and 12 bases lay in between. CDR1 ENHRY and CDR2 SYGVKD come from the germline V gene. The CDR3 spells CAISESGQGGTEAFF. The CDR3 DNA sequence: TGTGCCATCAGTGAGTCGGGCCAGGGCGGCACTGAAGCTTTCTTT.

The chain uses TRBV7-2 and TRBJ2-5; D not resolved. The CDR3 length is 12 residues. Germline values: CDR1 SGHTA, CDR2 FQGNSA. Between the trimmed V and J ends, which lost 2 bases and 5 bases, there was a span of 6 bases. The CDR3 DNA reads TGTGCCAGCAGCTTAAGTGGGGAGACCCAGTACTTC. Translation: CASSLSGETQYF. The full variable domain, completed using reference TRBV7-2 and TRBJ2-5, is GAGVSQSPSNKVTEKGKDVELRCDPISGHTALYWYRQSLGQGLEFLIYFQGNSAPDKSGLPSDRFSAERTGGSVSTLTIQRTQQEDSAVYLCASSLSGETQYFGPGTRLLVL.

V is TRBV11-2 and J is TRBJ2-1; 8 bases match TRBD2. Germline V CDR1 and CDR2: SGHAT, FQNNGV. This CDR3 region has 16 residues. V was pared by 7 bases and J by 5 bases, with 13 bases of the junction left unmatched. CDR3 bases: TGTGCCAGCACCCGGATTAGCGGGAAAGTTCACAATGAGCAGTTCTTC. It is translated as CASTRISGKVHNEQFF.